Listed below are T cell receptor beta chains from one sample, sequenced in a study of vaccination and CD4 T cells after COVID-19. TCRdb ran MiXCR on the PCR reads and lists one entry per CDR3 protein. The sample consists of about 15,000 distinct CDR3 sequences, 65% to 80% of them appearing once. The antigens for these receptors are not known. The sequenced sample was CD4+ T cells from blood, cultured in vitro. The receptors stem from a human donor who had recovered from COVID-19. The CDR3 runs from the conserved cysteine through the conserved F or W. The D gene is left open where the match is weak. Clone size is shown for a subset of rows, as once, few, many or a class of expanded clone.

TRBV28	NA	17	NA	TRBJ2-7	TGTGCCAGCAGTTTTTTCCCTTCTAGTCAAAGGACCTCCGAGCAGTACTTC	CASSFFPSSQRTSEQYF
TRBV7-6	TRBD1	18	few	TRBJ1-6	TGTGCCAGCAGCTTAGGCCCTCGGGGACAGGGGGCTAATTCACCCCTCCACTTT	CASSLGPRGQGANSPLHF
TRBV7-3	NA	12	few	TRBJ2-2	TGTGCCAGCAGCTTATTTGCCGGGGAGCTGTTTTTT	CASSLFAGELFF
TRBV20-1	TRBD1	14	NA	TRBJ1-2	TGCAGTGCTTCTGTACCGGGACAGAACTATGGCTACACCTTC	CSASVPGQNYGYTF
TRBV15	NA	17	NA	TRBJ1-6	TGTGCCACCAGCAGAGGGTTAGGGAGCTCCTATAATTCACCCCTCCACTTT	CATSRGLGSSYNSPLHF
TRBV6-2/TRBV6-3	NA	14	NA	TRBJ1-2	TGTGCCAGCAGGACACCACAGGAAAACTATGGCTACACCTTC	CASRTPQENYGYTF
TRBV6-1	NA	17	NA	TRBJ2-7	TGTGCTAGCAGTAATACAATAGGGTCCGGGAGCACCTACGAGCAGTACTTC	CASSNTIGSGSTYEQYF
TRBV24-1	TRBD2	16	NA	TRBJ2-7	TGTGCCACCAGTGCCACTGGGAGCGGGAGGGACGACGAGCAGTACTTC	CATSATGSGRDDEQYF
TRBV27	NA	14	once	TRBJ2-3	TGTGCCAGCAGTTTAGCGGGGAGCACAGATACGCAGTATTTT	CASSLAGSTDTQYF
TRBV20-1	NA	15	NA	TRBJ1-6	TGCAGTGCTAGAGACTACACGGGCAGGAATTCACCCCTCCACTTT	CSARDYTGRNSPLHF
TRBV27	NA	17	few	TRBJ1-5	TGTGCCAGCAGTTTATCCCCACCGGCCCTTATCAATCAGCCCCAGCATTTT	CASSLSPPALINQPQHF
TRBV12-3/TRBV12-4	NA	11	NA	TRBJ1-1	TGTGCCAGCAGTTTCCGGACTGAAGCTTTCTTT	CASSFRTEAFF
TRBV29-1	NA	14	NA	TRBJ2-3	TGCAGCGTTGAATCTCGGGGGAGCACAGATACGCAGTATTTT	CSVESRGSTDTQYF
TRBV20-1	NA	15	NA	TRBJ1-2	TGCAGTGCTACCAAACCTACAGGTCCGAGCTATGGCTACACCTTC	CSATKPTGPSYGYTF
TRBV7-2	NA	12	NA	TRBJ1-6	TGTGCCAGCAGCTTATACCCTTCACCCCTCCACTTT	CASSLYPSPLHF
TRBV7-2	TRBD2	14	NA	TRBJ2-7	TGTGCCAGCAACCAACTAGCGGGTTCCTACGAGCAGTACTTC	CASNQLAGSYEQYF
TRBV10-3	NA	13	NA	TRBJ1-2	TGTGCCATCAGTGAAAGGGTAAACTATGGCTACACCTTC	CAISERVNYGYTF
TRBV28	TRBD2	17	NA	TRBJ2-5	TGTGCCAGCAGTTGGGGGACTAGCGGGAGGGCCGGGGAGACCCAGTACTTC	CASSWGTSGRAGETQYF
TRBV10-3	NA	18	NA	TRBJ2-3	TGTGCCATCAGTGAGCCCGCTAGCTTGAGGGTTAGCACAGATACGCAGTATTTT	CAISEPASLRVSTDTQYF
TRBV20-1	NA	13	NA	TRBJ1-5	TGCAGTGCTCCGAGGGGCGGCAATCAGCCCCAGCATTTT	CSAPRGGNQPQHF
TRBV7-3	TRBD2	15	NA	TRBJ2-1	TGTGCCAGCAGCTATGTCGGGGGGTTCTCCAATGAGCAGTTCTTC	CASSYVGGFSNEQFF
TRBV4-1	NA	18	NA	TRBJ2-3	TGCGCCAGCAGCCAAGATCTTAAGAATTTTGGGGTGGCAGATACGCAGTATTTT	CASSQDLKNFGVADTQYF
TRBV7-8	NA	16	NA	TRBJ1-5	TGTGCCAGCAGCTCTGGTGGGGTTCCTAATCGTCTGCCCCAGCATTTT	CASSSGGVPNRLPQHF
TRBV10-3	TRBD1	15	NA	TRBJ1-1	TGTGCCATCAGTGAGTCAGGACAGGGGAGGACTGAAGCTTTCTTT	CAISESGQGRTEAFF
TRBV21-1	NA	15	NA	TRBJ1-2	TGTGCCAGCGCCATCCGGAATGGGACAGTCTATGGCTACACCTTC	CASAIRNGTVYGYTF
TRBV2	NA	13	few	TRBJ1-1	TGTGCCAGCACTACCTCTAAGTATGCTGAAGCTTTCTTT	CASTTSKYAEAFF
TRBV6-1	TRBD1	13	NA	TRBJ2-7	TGTGCCACGGGGACAGGGGGCTCCTACGAGCAGTACTTC	CATGTGGSYEQYF
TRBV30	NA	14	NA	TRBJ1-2	TGTGCCTGGACAAAACAGGGAACTAGCTATGGCTACACCTTC	CAWTKQGTSYGYTF
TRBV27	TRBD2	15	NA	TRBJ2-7	TGTGCCAGCAGTTCCCCGGGACTAGCGCTTTACGAGCAGTACTTC	CASSSPGLALYEQYF
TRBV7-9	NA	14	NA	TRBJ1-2	TGTGCCAGCAGCTTTCGTCCCATTAACTATGGCTACACCTTC	CASSFRPINYGYTF
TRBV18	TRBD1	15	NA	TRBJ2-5	TGTGCCAGCTCCCTTGACAGGGCTAGGCAAGAGACCCAGTACTTC	CASSLDRARQETQYF
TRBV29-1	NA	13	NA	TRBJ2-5	TGCAGCGTCATAAGTTGGACTGCTGAGACCCAGTACTTC	CSVISWTAETQYF
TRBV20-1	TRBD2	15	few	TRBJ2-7	TGCAGTGCTAGAGATCCTAGCGGGAGTTCCTACGAGCAGTACTTC	CSARDPSGSSYEQYF
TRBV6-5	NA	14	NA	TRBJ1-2	TGTGCCAGCAGTTACAAGAGGTTCAACTATGGCTACACCTTC	CASSYKRFNYGYTF
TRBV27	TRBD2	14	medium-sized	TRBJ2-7	TGTGCCAGCCGACTAGCGTCCTTGACCTACGAGCAGTACTTC	CASRLASLTYEQYF
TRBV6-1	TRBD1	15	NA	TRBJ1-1	TGTGCCAGCAGTGGAGCAGGGGGCTCGGGCACTGAAGCTTTCTTT	CASSGAGGSGTEAFF
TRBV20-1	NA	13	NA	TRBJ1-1	TGCAGTGCTAGAGTAAAGGGAGAAACTGAAGCTTTCTTT	CSARVKGETEAFF
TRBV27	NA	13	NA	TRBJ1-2	TGTGCCAGCAGTGCGAATATCATCTATGGCTACACCTTC	CASSANIIYGYTF
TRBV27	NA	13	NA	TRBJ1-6	TGTGCCAGCAGCCGAAAGGGGGATTCACCCCTCCACTTT	CASSRKGDSPLHF
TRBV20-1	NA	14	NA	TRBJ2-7	TGCAGTGTCCCAGGTCCGGCGGGGTCCTACGAGCAGTACTTC	CSVPGPAGSYEQYF